This T cell receptor (beta chain) derives from a study of T cell responses to AZD1222 COVID-19 vaccine. As to this clone: What it recognizes is unknown.

Findings and limits, study-wide: In the spike-specific TCR repertoire, nearly half reportedly target unmutated variant regions. It was only six AZD1222 recipients who were seropositive at baseline. After the peak T cell response, and only then, were repertoires sampled. In a largely white British group with more females than males, clonal diversity was possibly underestimated.

The data were produced by immunoSEQ multiplex PCR, yet TCRdb's version contains in-frame clones alone and is incomplete. The table lists roughly 190,000 clones, approximately 92% of them singletons. V dropped 2 bases and J dropped 0 bases, with 8 bases sitting between them. The CDR3 is made up of 15 amino acids. Germline CDR1 and CDR2: MNHEY and SVGAGI. The receptor was isolated from an adult who received the MenACWY meningococcal vaccine as a control. The material sequenced was peripheral blood, taken 28 days after the second dose of the MenACWY control vaccine. The V call is TRBV6-5, the J call TRBJ2-1; no firm D call. The CDR3 sequence is CASSYAVGSYNEQFF. The CDR3 DNA is TGTGCCAGCAGTTACGCCGTCGGCTCCTACAATGAGCAGTTCTTC.